The clone carrying this TCR beta chain has more than one count but fewer than ten. Other DNA sequences within the sample encode an identical CDR3. This sample was included in a study of cytomegalovirus exposure and HLA in healthy donors. PCR primers comprised 60 Vbeta and 13 Jbeta primers. Method: immunoSEQ multiplex PCR; TCRdb's copy keeps in-frame clones and lacks some. Of over 55,000 clones in the sample, about four fifths were seen once. Germline V CDR1 and CDR2: SQVTM, ANQGSEA. Trimming pared 4 bases from V and 4 bases from J, leaving 7 bases between. The CDR3 is made up of 11 amino acids. V usage is TRBV29-1 and J usage is TRBJ1-2; D is uncertain. Material for sequencing was PBMCs. The source is a woman aged 25 to 39 in good health and CMV-seronegative. Here the CDR3 reads CSVGTVYGYTF. Here the CDR3 DNA reads TGCAGCGTTGGAACTGTCTATGGCTACACCTTC.